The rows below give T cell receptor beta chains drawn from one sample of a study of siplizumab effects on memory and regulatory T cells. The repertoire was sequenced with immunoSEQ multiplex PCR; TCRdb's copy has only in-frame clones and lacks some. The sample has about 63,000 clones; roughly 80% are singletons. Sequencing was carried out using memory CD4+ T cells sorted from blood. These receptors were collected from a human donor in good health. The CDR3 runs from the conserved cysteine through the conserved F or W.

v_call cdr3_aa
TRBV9 CASSVVDRTGGYTF
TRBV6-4 CASSDGGIGYGYTF
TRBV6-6 CASRIHGQESGYTF
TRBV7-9 CASSLVFSGELFF
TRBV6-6 CASSSLSSEAFF
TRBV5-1 CASSLALAGGPSEQFF
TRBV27 CASSGTAQGLGGYTF
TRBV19 CASTPDSLSTDTQYF
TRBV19 CASKLNGQSYGYTF
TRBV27 CASRDRGEQYF
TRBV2 CASSIAGGALNEQFF
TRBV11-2 CASSLDLGLASTDTQYF
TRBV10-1 CASSSGLAGVFRTDTQYF
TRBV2 CASISDWTTPLHF
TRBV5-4 CASSLDRQGNYGYTF
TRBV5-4 CASSPRTVSTDTQYF
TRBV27 CASSLPLGGELFF
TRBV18 CASSPDSGGPNEQFF
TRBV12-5 CASGGRVSTDTQYF
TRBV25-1 CASSGSLSTDTQYF
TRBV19 CATQKDRGGTEAFF
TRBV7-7 CASSLLMQETQYF
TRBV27 CASSSPGASLFEQYF
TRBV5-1 CASSPRTGGTDTQYF